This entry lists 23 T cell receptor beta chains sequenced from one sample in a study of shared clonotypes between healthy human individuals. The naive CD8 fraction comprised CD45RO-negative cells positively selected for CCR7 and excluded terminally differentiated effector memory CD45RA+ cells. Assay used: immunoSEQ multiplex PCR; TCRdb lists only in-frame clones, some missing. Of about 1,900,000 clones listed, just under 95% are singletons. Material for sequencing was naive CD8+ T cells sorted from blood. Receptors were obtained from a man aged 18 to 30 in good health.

The DNA for the CDR3 is TGCAGCGGCAGGGTGCAATACCCGGGACTAGCAAACACCGGGGAGCTGTTTTTT. It yields the protein CSGRVQYPGLANTGELFF. The chain employs TRBV29-1 and TRBJ2-2; 9 bases align to TRBD2. The V segment lost 7 bases and the J segment 2 bases; nucleotides outside the gene matches: 17. Germline CDR1 and CDR2: SQVTM and ANQGSEA. This CDR3 is 18 amino acids long.

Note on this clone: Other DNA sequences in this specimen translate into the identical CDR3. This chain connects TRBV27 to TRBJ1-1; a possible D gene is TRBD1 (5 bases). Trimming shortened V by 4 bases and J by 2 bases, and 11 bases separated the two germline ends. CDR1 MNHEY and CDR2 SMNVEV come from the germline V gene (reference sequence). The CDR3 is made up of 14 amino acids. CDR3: CASSWGTANTEAFF. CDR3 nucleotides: TGTGCCAGCAGTTGGGGGACGGCTAACACTGAAGCTTTCTTT.

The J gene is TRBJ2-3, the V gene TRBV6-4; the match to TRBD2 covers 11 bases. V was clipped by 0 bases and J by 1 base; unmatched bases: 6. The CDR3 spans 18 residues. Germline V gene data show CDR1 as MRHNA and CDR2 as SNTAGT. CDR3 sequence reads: CASSDSLTTSGGTDTQYF. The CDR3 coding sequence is TGTGCCAGCAGTGACTCGTTGACGACTAGCGGGGGCACAGATACGCAGTATTTT.

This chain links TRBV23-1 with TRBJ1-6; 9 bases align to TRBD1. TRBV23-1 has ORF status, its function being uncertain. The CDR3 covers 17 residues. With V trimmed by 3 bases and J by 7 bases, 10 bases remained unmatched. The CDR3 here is CASSHQRRGTGNSPLHF. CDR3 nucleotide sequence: TGCGCCAGCAGTCACCAACGACGCGGGACAGGGAATTCACCCCTCCACTTT.

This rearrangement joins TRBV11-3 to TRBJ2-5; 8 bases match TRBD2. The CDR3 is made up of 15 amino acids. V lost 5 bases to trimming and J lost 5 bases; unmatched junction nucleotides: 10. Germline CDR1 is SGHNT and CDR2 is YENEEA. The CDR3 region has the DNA TGTGCCAGCAGCCAGGGAGACCGCGGGGGGGAGACCCAGTACTTC. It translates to CASSQGDRGGETQYF.

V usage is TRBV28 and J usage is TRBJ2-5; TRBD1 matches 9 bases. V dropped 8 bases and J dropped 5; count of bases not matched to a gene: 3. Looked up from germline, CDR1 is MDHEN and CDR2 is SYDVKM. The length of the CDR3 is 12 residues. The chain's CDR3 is CASGTGWETQYF. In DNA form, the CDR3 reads TGTGCCAGCGGGACAGGGTGGGAGACCCAGTACTTC. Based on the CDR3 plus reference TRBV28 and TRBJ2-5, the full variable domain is DVKVTQSSRYLVKRTGEKVFLECVQDMDHENMFWYRQDPGLGLRLIYFSYDVKMKEKGDIPEGYSVSREKKERFSLILESASTNQTSMYLCASGTGWETQYFGPGTRLLVL.

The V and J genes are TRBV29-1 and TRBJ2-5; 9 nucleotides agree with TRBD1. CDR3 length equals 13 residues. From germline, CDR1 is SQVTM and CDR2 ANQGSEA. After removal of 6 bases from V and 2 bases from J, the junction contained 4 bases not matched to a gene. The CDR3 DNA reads TGCAGCGTAGGGACAGGGATACAAGAGACCCAGTACTTC. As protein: CSVGTGIQETQYF.

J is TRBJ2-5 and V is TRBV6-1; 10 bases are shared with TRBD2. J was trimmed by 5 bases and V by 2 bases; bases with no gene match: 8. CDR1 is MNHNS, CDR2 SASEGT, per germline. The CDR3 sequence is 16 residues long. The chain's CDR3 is CASSEWLAGEEETQYF. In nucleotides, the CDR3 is TGTGCCAGCAGTGAATGGCTAGCGGGAGAGGAGGAGACCCAGTACTTC.

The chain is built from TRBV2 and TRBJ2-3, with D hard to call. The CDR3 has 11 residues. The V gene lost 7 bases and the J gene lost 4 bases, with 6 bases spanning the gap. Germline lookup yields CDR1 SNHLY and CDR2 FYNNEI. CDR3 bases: TGTGCCAGCACCCAAGCAGATACGCAGTATTTT. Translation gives CASTQADTQYF.

The CDR3 DNA follows: TGTGCCACCAGCCCGACAGTACAAGAGACCCAGTACTTC. It specifies CATSPTVQETQYF. The chain couples TRBV15 to TRBJ2-5, with D possibly TRBD1 on 5 matching bases. The CDR3 is 13 residues long. In germline, CDR1 is LNHNV, CDR2 YYDKDF (reference sequence). V lost 5 bases and J lost 2, with 9 bases in between.

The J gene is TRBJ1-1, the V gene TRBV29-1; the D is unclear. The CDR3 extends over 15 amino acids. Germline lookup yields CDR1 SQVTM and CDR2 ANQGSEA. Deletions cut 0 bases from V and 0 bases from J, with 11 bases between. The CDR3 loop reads CSVEEIQTLNTEAFF. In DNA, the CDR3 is TGCAGCGTTGAAGAAATCCAAACATTGAACACTGAAGCTTTCTTT.

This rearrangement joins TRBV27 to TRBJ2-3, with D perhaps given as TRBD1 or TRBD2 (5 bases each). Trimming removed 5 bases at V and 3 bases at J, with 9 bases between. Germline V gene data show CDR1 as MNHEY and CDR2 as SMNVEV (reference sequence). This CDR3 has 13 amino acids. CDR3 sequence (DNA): TGTGCCAGCAGTATCGGGACGACAGATACGCAGTATTTT. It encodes CASSIGTTDTQYF.

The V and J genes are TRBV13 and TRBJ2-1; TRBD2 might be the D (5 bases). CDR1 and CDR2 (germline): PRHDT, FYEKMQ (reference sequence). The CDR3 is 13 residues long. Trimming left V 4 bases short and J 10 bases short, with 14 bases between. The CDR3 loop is CASSSISAGEQFF. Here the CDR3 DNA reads TGTGCCAGCAGCTCGATTAGCGCTGGCGAGCAGTTCTTC.

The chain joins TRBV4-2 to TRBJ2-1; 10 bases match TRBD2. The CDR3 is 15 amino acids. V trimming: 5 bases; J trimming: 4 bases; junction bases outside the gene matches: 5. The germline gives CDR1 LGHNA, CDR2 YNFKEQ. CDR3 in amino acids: CASSSPSGGYNEQFF. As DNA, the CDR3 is TGTGCCAGCAGCTCCCCTAGCGGGGGTTACAATGAGCAGTTCTTC.

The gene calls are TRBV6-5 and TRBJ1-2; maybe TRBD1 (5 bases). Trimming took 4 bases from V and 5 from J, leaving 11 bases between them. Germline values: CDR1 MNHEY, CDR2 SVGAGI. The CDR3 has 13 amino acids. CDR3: CASSSRQSYGYTF. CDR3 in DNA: TGTGCCAGCAGTTCAAGACAGTCATATGGCTACACCTTC.

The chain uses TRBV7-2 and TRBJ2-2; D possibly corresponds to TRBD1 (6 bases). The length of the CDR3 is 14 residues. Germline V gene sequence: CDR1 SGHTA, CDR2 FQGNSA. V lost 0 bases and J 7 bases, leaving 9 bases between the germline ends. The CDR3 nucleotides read TGTGCCAGCAGCTTAGCAGGGGGTTTCGGGGAGCTGTTTTTT. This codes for CASSLAGGFGELFF.

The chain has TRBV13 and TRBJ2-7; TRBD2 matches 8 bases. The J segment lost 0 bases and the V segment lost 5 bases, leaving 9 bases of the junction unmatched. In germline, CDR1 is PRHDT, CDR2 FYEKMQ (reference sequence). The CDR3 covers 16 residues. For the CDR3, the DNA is TGTGCCAGCAGCCCAGAGGGAAGCGGGAGCTCCTACGAGCAGTACTTC. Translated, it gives CASSPEGSGSSYEQYF.

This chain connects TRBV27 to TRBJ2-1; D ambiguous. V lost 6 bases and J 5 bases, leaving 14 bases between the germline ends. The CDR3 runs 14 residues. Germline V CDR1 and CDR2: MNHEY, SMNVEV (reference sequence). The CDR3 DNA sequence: TGTGCCAGCAGCTTCCGGGTTTGGGACAATGAGCAGTTCTTC. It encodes CASSFRVWDNEQFF.

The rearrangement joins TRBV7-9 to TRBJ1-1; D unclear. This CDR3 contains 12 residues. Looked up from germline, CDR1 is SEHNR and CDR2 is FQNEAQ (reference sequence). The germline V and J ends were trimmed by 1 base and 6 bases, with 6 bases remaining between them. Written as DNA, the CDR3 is TGTGCCAGCAGCTTAGATGCATCTGAAGCTTTCTTT. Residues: CASSLDASEAFF.

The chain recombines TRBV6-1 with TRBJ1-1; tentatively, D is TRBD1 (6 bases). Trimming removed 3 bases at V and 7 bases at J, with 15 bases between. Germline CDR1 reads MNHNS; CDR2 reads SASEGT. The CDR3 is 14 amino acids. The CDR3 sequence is CASSDRDKGIEAFF. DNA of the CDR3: TGTGCCAGCAGTGATCGGGACAAGGGGATTGAAGCTTTCTTT.

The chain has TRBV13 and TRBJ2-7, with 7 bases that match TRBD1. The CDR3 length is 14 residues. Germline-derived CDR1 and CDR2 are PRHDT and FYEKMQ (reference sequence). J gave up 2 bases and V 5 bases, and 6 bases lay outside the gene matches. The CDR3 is CASSPPGQTYEQYF. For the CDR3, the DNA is TGTGCCAGCAGCCCTCCGGGACAGACCTACGAGCAGTACTTC. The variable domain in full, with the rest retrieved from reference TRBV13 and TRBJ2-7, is AAGVIQSPRHLIKEKRETATLKCYPIPRHDTVYWYQQGPGQDPQFLISFYEKMQSDKGSIPDRFSAQQFSDYHSELNMSSLELGDSALYFCASSPPGQTYEQYFGPGTRLTVT.

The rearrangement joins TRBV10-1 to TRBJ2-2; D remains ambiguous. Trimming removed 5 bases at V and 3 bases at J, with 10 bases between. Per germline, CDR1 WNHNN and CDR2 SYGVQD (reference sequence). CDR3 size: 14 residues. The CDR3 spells CASSPNPYTGELFF. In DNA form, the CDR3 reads TGCGCCAGCAGTCCGAACCCTTACACCGGGGAGCTGTTTTTT.

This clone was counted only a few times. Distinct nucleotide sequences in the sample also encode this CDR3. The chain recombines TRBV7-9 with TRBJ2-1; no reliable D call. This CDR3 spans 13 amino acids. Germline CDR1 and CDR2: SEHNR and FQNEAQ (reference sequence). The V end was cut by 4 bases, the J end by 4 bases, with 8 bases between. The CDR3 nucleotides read TGTGCCAGCAGCTCGGACGGATACAATGAGCAGTTCTTC. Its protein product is CASSSDGYNEQFF.